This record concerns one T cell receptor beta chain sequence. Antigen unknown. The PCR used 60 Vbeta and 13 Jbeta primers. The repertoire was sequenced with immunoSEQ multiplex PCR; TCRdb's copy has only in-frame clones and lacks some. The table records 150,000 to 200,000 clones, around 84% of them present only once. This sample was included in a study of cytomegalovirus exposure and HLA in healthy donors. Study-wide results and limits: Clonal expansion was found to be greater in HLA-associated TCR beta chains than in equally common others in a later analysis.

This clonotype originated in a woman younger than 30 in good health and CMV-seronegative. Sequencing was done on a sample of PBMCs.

The CDR3 DNA follows: TGTGCCAGCAGCTTAGATGCGGTTAGCGGGAGAATGGGGGTGCAGTTCTTC. Its protein is CASSLDAVSGRMGVQFF. This chain links TRBV7-2 with TRBJ2-1; 9 nucleotides align to TRBD2. The CDR3 is 17 amino acids. Germline CDR1 is SGHTA and CDR2 is FQGNSA. After removal of 1 base from V and 12 bases from J, the junction contained 16 bases not matched to a gene.